Below, 25 T cell receptor beta chains from the same sample are listed, as sequenced in a study of regulatory T cells in long-lasting Graves disease. CDR3-region Arm-PCR and iRepertoire HTBI primers produced the TCR beta libraries. TCRdb independently ran MiXCR on the multiplex PCR reads; one entry per CDR3 protein. The table has about 310,000 distinct CDR3 sequences, 15% to 20% seen once. Time point specified: newly diagnosed GD, antithyroid drugs for less than 3 months. PBMCs provided the RNA from which the TCR library was made. Sample: peripheral blood mononuclear cells (PBMCs), taken at new diagnosis, from a patient treated with antithyroid drugs. Every receptor here comes from a female donor with Graves disease.

V usage is TRBV2 and J usage is TRBJ1-5, with D maybe TRBD1 (6 bases). Germline lookup yields CDR1 SNHLY and CDR2 FYNNEI. The length of the CDR3 is 16 residues. Deletions cut 6 bases from V and 4 bases from J, with 19 bases between. In DNA, the CDR3 is TGTGCCAGCAGGAACTGGGGGCAGGGGATTAATCAGCCCCAGCATTTT. This gives the protein CASRNWGQGINQPQHF.

The J gene is TRBJ1-5, the V gene TRBV30; the D gene is possibly TRBD1 (5 bases). Germline V gives CDR1 GTSNPN, CDR2 SVGIG (reference sequence). V gave up 2 bases and J gave up 5 bases, with 10 bases separating them. The CDR3 is made up of 13 amino acids. CDR3 sequence (DNA): TGTGCCTGGAGTCCGGGGGGGGATCAGCCCCAGCATTTT. Translated: CAWSPGGDQPQHF.

This clonotype was detected many times. The CDR3 reads CASSLGKGSNQPQHF. The CDR3 bases are TGTGCCAGCAGCCTTGGTAAGGGGAGCAATCAGCCCCAGCATTTT. The chain couples TRBV27 to TRBJ1-5; possible D gene TRBD1, 5 bases. Germline assignment: CDR1 MNHEY and CDR2 SMNVEV (reference sequence). The CDR3 is 15 amino acids. V lost 6 bases and J lost 1, with 13 bases in between.

The count of this clonotype is one. The chain couples TRBV15 to TRBJ2-2; TRBD2 is a possible D gene (7 bases). This CDR3 is 15 amino acids long. V dropped 0 bases and J dropped 5 bases, with 10 bases sitting between them. Germline CDR1 is LNHNV and CDR2 is YYDKDF (reference sequence). The CDR3 sequence: CATSREGGGTGELFF. CDR3 nucleotide sequence: TGTGCCACCAGCAGAGAGGGAGGGGGAACCGGGGAGCTGTTTTTT.

This clonotype was seen at least ten times. This chain connects TRBV12-3 or TRBV12-4 to TRBJ2-6, with 11 bases matching TRBD1. The V segment lost 7 bases and the J segment 3 bases; nucleotides outside the gene matches: 8. The CDR3 loop spans 17 amino acids. CDR3 sequence reads: CASTRDRGMIGANVLTF. In DNA form, the CDR3 reads TGTGCCAGCACTAGGGACAGGGGGATGATTGGGGCCAACGTCCTGACTTTC.

This clonotype showed up many times. The V and J genes are TRBV20-1 and TRBJ1-1, with 7 bases fitting TRBD1. Germline V gives CDR1 DFQATT, CDR2 SNEGSKA (reference sequence). CDR3 length: 17 amino acids. The trim removed 0 bases at V and 0 bases at J, leaving 10 bases unmatched. The CDR3 nucleotides read TGCAGTGCTAGAGAACATAAACCGGGACAGCTGAACACTGAAGCTTTCTTT. It is translated as CSAREHKPGQLNTEAFF.

The V call is TRBV14, the J call TRBJ1-5; no clear D. The CDR3 extends over 16 amino acids. In germline, CDR1 is SGHDN, CDR2 FVKESK. With 3 bases removed from V and 2 bases from J, the gap between germline ends came to 14 bases. This CDR3 is CASSQSRVYGNQPQHF. The CDR3 coding sequence is TGTGCCAGCAGCCAGAGCAGAGTATATGGCAATCAGCCCCAGCATTTT.

V is TRBV7-8 and J is TRBJ2-5; D remains unclear. Germline-derived CDR1 and CDR2 are SGHVS and FQNEAQ. This CDR3 comprises 17 residues. V gave up 1 base and J gave up 0 bases, with 15 bases separating them. As DNA, the CDR3 is TGTGCCAGCAGCTTAGGAACCAGAGGAGATTACCAAGAGACCCAGTACTTC. This codes for CASSLGTRGDYQETQYF.

A note on this clonotype: It may be a read error: a sequence one base away is much more abundant. This chain uses TRBV9 with TRBJ2-1; D uncertain. With 4 bases removed from V and 6 bases from J, the gap between germline ends came to 11 bases. Germline V gene lookup returns CDR1 SGDLS and CDR2 YYNGEE. This CDR3 region has 13 residues. This CDR3 is CASSIAEVNEQFF. For the CDR3, the DNA is TGTGCCAGCAGCATAGCCGAGGTCAATGAGCAGTTCTTC.

The rearrangement uses TRBV7-9 and TRBJ2-6; unclear D gene. This CDR3 comprises 17 residues. The germline V gene encodes CDR1 SEHNR and CDR2 FQNEAQ (reference sequence). The V and J ends lost 1 base and 0 bases respectively, with 10 bases between them. CDR3 loop: CASSLVEPLSGANVLTF. The DNA of the CDR3 is TGTGCCAGCAGCTTAGTAGAACCGCTCTCTGGGGCCAACGTCCTGACTTTC.

The table lists this clonotype with many counts. This chain links TRBV11-2 with TRBJ2-5; the match to TRBD2 covers 12 bases. The germline gives CDR1 SGHAT, CDR2 FQNNGV. CDR3 length equals 15 residues. The J segment lost 4 bases and the V segment lost 10 bases, leaving 10 bases of the junction unmatched. CDR3 loop: CATNPSGRALETQYF. CDR3 bases: TGTGCCACTAACCCTAGCGGGAGGGCCTTAGAGACCCAGTACTTC. Full variable domain (missing parts from reference TRBV11-2 and TRBJ2-5): EAGVAQSPRYKIIEKRQSVAFWCNPISGHATLYWYQQILGQGPKLLIQFQNNGVVDDSQLPKDRFSAERLKGVDSTLKIQPAKLEDSAVYLCATNPSGRALETQYFGPGTRLLVL.

The genes are TRBV20-1 and TRBJ2-7; 9 positions agree with TRBD1. Germline V gives CDR1 DFQATT, CDR2 SNEGSKA (reference sequence). This CDR3 contains 17 residues. Trimming at V came to 1 base and at J to 3 bases, leaving 13 bases not matched to a gene. The CDR3 sequence: CSARVSWDRAWGYEQYF. As DNA, the CDR3 is TGCAGTGCTAGAGTTTCCTGGGACAGGGCATGGGGCTACGAGCAGTACTTC.

Of note for this clonotype: A single base separates this from a much larger clone, so it may be a read error. The chain recombines TRBV3-1 with TRBJ2-1; D unclear. Trimming took 5 bases from V and 10 from J, leaving 15 bases between them. This CDR3 region has 13 residues. In germline, CDR1 is LGHDT, CDR2 YNNKEL (reference sequence). The CDR3 coding sequence is TGTGCCAGCAGCACACAGAGCTCCTACGAGCAGTTCTTC. Its translation is CASSTQSSYEQFF.

A remark on this clonotype: A much larger clone differs by one base, so this may be a read error. The chain links TRBV28 to TRBJ2-5; D tentatively fits TRBD1 or TRBD2 (6 bases each). The CDR3 extends over 13 amino acids. Trimming took 11 bases from V and 11 from J, leaving 24 bases between them. Looked up from germline, CDR1 is MDHEN and CDR2 is SYDVKM. CDR3 sequence: CAGKGGLVSYQYF. DNA for the CDR3: TGTGCCGGCAAAGGGGGACTGGTGTCATATCAGTACTTC. Full variable domain (missing parts from reference TRBV28 and TRBJ2-5): DVKVTQSSRYLVKRTGEKVFLECVQDMDHENMFWYRQDPGLGLRLIYFSYDVKMKEKGDIPEGYSVSREKKERFSLILESASTNQTSMYLCAGKGGLVSYQYFGPGTRLLVL.

The sample holds many counts of this clonotype. The V call is TRBV6-1, the J call TRBJ2-1; 7 positions match TRBD2. The CDR3 totals 16 residues. CDR1 is MNHNS and CDR2 is SASEGT in the germline V gene. Trimming at V came to 6 bases and at J to 0 bases, leaving 8 bases not matched to a gene. The CDR3 region is CASRRASGSSYNEQFF. The CDR3 DNA sequence: TGTGCCAGCAGGAGGGCTAGCGGATCCTCCTACAATGAGCAGTTCTTC.

The CDR3 nucleotides are TGTGCCAGCAGCTTAACCCCCCTTCGGAAAAAGTACTTC. Translated, it gives CASSLTPLRKKYF. This chain joins TRBV7-9 and TRBJ2-7; no definite D call. CDR3 length equals 13 residues. CDR1 and CDR2 from the germline V gene are SEHNR and FQNEAQ (reference sequence). The ends were cut back, 2 bases at V and 11 bases at J, with 16 bases in the middle.

For this clonotype: This could be a read error, since a much larger clone is one nucleotide away. The J gene is TRBJ2-5, the V gene TRBV2; D gene unclear. Per germline, CDR1 SNHLY and CDR2 FYNNEI. This CDR3 comprises 15 residues. V gave up 6 bases and J gave up 0 bases, with 14 bases separating them. Here the CDR3 DNA reads TGTGCCAGCAGCTTAGTGTGGCCCAACCAAGAGACCCAGTACTTC. This encodes CASSLVWPNQETQYF.

There are a few counts of this clonotype. The CDR3 is CASSVGVGAKNIQYF. DNA for the CDR3: TGTGCCAGCAGTGTGGGGGTTGGAGCCAAAAACATTCAGTACTTC. V usage is TRBV6-2 or TRBV6-3 and J usage is TRBJ2-4; D tentatively reads TRBD1 or TRBD2 (5 bases each). Deletions cut 5 bases from V and 0 bases from J, with 11 bases between. The germline V gene has CDR1 MNHEY and CDR2 SVGEGT. This CDR3 spans 15 amino acids.

Written as DNA, the CDR3 is TGTGCCAGCCTAGATGGGGGCGGGTTTGAGTTGGTTAATGAAAAACTGTTTTTT. Translating it yields CASLDGGGFELVNEKLFF. The V and J genes are TRBV27 and TRBJ1-4; D is perhaps TRBD1 (6 bases). Per germline, CDR1 MNHEY and CDR2 SMNVEV (reference sequence). V was trimmed by 8 bases and J by 4 bases, leaving 26 bases between them. This CDR3 is built from 18 residues. Full variable domain (outside the CDR3, taken from reference TRBV27 and TRBJ1-4): EAQVTQNPRYLITVTGKKLTVTCSQNMNHEYMSWYRQDPGLGLRQIYYSMNVEVTDKGDVPEGYKVSRKEKRNFPLILESPSPNQTSLYFCASLDGGGFELVNEKLFFGSGTQLSVL.

The chain carries TRBV2 and TRBJ1-4; D is perhaps TRBD1 (5 bases). This CDR3 comprises 13 residues. The germline V and J ends were trimmed by 8 bases and 4 bases, with 11 bases remaining between them. Germline V gene data show CDR1 as SNHLY and CDR2 as FYNNEI. As DNA, the CDR3 is TGTGCCAGCGGTCGGGACTTTAATGAAAAACTGTTTTTT. Protein sequence: CASGRDFNEKLFF.

This clonotype was recorded at least ten times. The chain is built from TRBV4-1 and TRBJ2-5; TRBD1 matches at 9 bases. The CDR3 runs to 16 residues. The V segment lost 2 bases and the J segment 5 bases; nucleotides outside the gene matches: 9. CDR1 MGHRA and CDR2 YSYEKL come from the germline V gene. The CDR3 coding sequence is TGCGCCAGCAGCCAACCTGACAGGGGGGAATCGGAGACCCAGTACTTC. The encoded protein is CASSQPDRGESETQYF.

As concerns this clonotype: This may be a read error: a much more frequent sequence differs by one nucleotide. The gene calls are TRBV4-1 and TRBJ2-7; 7 bases match TRBD2. The CDR3 covers 16 residues. CDR1 is MGHRA, CDR2 YSYEKL, per germline. Trimming cost V 0 bases and J 4 bases; bases outside gene matches: 9. CDR3: CASSQDGRGSFYEQYF. In nucleotides, the CDR3 is TGCGCCAGCAGCCAAGATGGTCGCGGGAGTTTTTACGAGCAGTACTTC.

This clonotype has ten or more counts. The chain joins TRBV12-5 to TRBJ2-2, with TRBD1 as a possible D gene (6 bases). V lost 6 bases, J lost 5 bases, and 13 bases lay in between. The germline V gene encodes CDR1 LGHNT and CDR2 FRNRAP. This CDR3 is 14 amino acids long. CDR3 amino acids: CASGPGQLTGELFF. DNA of the CDR3: TGTGCTAGTGGACCTGGACAGTTAACCGGGGAGCTGTTTTTT.

This clonotype was detected ten times or more. The chain is built from TRBV3-1 and TRBJ2-2; 8 bases fit TRBD1. This CDR3 has 15 residues. The germline CDR1 and CDR2 sequences are LGHDT and YNNKEL (reference sequence). Germline trimming cut 4 bases from V and 5 bases from J; bases unmatched to any gene: 6. In DNA form, the CDR3 reads TGTGCCAGCAGCCGAGGGACAGGCGGGACCGGGGAGCTGTTTTTT. Its protein product is CASSRGTGGTGELFF. Variable domain in full (rest from reference TRBV3-1 and TRBJ2-2): DTAVSQTPKYLVTQMGNDKSIKCEQNLGHDTMYWYKQDSKKFLKIMFSYNNKELIINETVPNRFSPKSPDKAHLNLHINSLELGDSAVYFCASSRGTGGTGELFFGEGSRLTVL.

This clonotype has a count of ten or more. V usage is TRBV27 and J usage is TRBJ2-5; 10 nucleotides agree with TRBD1. The CDR3 has 13 residues. The germline V gene encodes CDR1 MNHEY and CDR2 SMNVEV (reference sequence). V lost 8 bases to trimming and J lost 4 bases; unmatched junction nucleotides: 4. The CDR3 spells CASRDRGIETQYF. Here the CDR3 DNA reads TGTGCCAGCCGGGACAGGGGCATAGAGACCCAGTACTTC.